The clone carrying this T cell receptor (beta chain) was detected only a few times. Its matching antigen is unknown. This PCR relied on a set of 60 Vbeta primers and 13 Jbeta primers. The protocol was immunoSEQ multiplex PCR, while the TCRdb copy is restricted to in-frame clones and leaves out a portion. The sample shows over 150,000 clones, around 80% of them seen only once. Per the germline V gene, CDR1 is LNHNV and CDR2 is YYDKDF (reference sequence). The CDR3 runs 15 residues. The germline V and J ends were trimmed by 4 bases and 4 bases, with 16 bases remaining between them. This entry belongs to a study of cytomegalovirus exposure and HLA in healthy donors. Study-wide points: Sequences of the TCR beta chain were said to predict the HLA-A and HLA-B alleles of most subjects accurately. What was likely a sequencing artifact was a cluster of highly shared sequence variants.

Although they were nominally healthy when sampled, donors likely had unrecorded immune exposures. This clonotype was sampled from a man in his forties in good health and CMV-seronegative. The chain couples TRBV15 to TRBJ2-5; perhaps TRBD2 as D (5 bases). The sample comprised PBMCs. This CDR3 is CATSIPGRRSETQYF. CDR3 bases: TGTGCCACCAGCATTCCTGGGCGGAGGTCAGAGACCCAGTACTTC.